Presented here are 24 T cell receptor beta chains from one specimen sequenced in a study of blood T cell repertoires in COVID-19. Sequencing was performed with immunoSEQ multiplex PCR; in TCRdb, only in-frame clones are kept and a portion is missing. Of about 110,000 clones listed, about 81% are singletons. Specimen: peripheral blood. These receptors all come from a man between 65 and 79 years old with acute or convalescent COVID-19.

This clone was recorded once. CDR3 DNA: TGCAGTGCTACGCGGCAAGAGACCCAGTACTTC. Amino acid sequence: CSATRQETQYF. This sequence joins TRBV20-1 and TRBJ2-5; the D is unclear. This CDR3 region has 11 residues. Trimming cost V 4 bases and J 2 bases, with 5 bases left between them. The germline CDR1 and CDR2 sequences are DFQATT and SNEGSKA (reference sequence).

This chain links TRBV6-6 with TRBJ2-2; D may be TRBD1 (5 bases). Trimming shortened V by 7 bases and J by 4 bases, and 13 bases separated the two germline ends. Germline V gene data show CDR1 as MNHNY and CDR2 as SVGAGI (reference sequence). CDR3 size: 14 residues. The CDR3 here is CASMSQGRTGELFF. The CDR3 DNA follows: TGTGCCAGCATGTCGCAGGGCCGCACCGGGGAGCTGTTTTTT.

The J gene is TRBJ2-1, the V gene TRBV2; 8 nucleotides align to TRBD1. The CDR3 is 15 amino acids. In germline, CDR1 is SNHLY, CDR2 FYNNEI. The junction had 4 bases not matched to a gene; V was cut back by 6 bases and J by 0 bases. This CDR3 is CASSAQGDSYNEQFF. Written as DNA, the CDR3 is TGTGCCAGCAGCGCACAGGGGGACTCCTACAATGAGCAGTTCTTC. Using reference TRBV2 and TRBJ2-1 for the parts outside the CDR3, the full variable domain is EPEVTQTPSHQVTQMGQEVILRCVPISNHLYFYWYRQILGQKVEFLVSFYNNEISEKSEIFDDQFSVERPDGSNFTLKIRSTKLEDSAMYFCASSAQGDSYNEQFFGPGTRLTVL.

This chain's CDR3 is CASSLGVSYEQYF. DNA of the CDR3: TGTGCCAGCAGCTTGGGAGTTTCCTACGAGCAGTACTTC. The rearrangement links TRBV5-5 to TRBJ2-7; D not certain. CDR1 and CDR2 from the germline V gene are SGHKS and YYEKEE (reference sequence). V was shortened by 0 bases and J by 1 base, with 5 bases between the two germline ends. This CDR3 comprises 13 residues.

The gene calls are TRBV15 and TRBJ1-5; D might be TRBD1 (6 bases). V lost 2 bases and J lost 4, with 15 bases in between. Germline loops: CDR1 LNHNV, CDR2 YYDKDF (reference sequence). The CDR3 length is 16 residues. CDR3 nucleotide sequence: TGTGCCACCAGCAGAAAAGACAGGAGATTTAATCAGCCCCAGCATTTT. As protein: CATSRKDRRFNQPQHF.

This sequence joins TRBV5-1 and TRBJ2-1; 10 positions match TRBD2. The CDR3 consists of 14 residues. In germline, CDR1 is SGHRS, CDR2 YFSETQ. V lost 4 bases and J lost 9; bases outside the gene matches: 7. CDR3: CASSSSSGGGEQFF. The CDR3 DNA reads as TGCGCCAGCAGCAGTTCTAGCGGGGGTGGTGAGCAGTTCTTC.

The CDR3, as DNA: TGTGCCAGCAGTTGGGGGGGGTCCCAGTACTTC. As protein: CASSWGGSQYF. The chain recombines TRBV27 with TRBJ2-5; 7 bases agree with TRBD2. The germline V gene encodes CDR1 MNHEY and CDR2 SMNVEV (reference sequence). Trimming took 4 bases from V and 9 from J; bases not matched to a gene: 2. The CDR3 is 11 amino acids.

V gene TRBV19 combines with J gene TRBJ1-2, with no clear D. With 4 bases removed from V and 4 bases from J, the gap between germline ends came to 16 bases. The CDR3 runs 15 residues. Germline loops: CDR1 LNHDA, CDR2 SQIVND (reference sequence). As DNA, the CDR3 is TGTGCCAGTAGTACCCAAGTCAGGAATGTCTATGGCTACACCTTC. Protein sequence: CASSTQVRNVYGYTF.

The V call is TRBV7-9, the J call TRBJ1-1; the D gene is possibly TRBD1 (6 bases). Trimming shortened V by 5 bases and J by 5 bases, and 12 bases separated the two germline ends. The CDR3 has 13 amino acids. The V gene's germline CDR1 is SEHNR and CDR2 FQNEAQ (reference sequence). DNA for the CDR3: TGTGCCAGCAGCACACAGGGTGGGACTGAAGCTTTCTTT. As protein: CASSTQGGTEAFF.

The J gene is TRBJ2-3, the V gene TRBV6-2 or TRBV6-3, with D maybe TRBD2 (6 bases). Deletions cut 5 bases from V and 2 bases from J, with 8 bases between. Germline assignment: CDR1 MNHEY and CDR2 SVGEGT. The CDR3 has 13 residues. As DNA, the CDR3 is TGTGCCAGCAGTGGCGGGAACACAGATACGCAGTATTTT. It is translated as CASSGGNTDTQYF.

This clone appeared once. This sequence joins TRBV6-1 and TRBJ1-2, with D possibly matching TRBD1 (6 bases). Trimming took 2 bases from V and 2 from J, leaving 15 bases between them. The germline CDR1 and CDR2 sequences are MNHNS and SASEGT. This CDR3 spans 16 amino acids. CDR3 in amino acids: CASSEPQRTANYGYTF. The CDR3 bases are TGTGCCAGCAGTGAACCCCAGAGGACAGCCAACTATGGCTACACCTTC.

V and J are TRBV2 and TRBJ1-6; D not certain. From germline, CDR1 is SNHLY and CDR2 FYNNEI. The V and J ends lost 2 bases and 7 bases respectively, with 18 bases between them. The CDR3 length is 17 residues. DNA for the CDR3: TGTGCCAGCAGTGAAAATTCGGCCGTTGGCAGGAATTCACCCCTCCACTTT. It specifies CASSENSAVGRNSPLHF.

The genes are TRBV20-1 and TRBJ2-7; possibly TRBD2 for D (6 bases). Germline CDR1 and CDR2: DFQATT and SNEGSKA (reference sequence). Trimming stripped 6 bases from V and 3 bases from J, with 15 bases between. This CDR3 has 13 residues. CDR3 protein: CSASHVSGYEQYF. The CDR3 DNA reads TGCAGTGCCAGTCACGTTAGCGGCTACGAGCAGTACTTC.

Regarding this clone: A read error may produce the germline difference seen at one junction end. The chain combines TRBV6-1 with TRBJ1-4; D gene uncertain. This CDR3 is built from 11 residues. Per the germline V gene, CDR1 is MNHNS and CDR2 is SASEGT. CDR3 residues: CASSEAQKPFF. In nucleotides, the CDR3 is TGTGCCAGCAGTGAAGCGCAGAAACCGTTTTTT.

In DNA, the CDR3 is TGTGCCAGTAGACCACTAGCGGGGGCCACAGATACGCAGTATTTT. It yields the protein CASRPLAGATDTQYF. The gene calls are TRBV19 and TRBJ2-3; 11 bases are shared with TRBD2. CDR3 length: 15 residues. Unmatched junction bases numbered 4, after V lost 6 bases and J lost 2 bases. CDR1 and CDR2 from the germline V gene are LNHDA and SQIVND (reference sequence).

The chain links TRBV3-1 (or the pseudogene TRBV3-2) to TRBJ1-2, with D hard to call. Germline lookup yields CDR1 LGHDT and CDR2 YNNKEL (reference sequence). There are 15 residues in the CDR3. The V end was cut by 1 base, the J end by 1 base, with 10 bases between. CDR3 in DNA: TGTGCCAGCAGCCAAGGGGTACAGCTTAACTATGGCTACACCTTC. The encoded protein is CASSQGVQLNYGYTF.

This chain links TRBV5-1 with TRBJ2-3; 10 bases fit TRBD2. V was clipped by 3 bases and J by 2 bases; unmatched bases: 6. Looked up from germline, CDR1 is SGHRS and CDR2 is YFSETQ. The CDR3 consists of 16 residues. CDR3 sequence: CASSYGLAAITDTQYF. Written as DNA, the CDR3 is TGCGCCAGCAGCTACGGACTAGCGGCAATCACAGATACGCAGTATTTT.

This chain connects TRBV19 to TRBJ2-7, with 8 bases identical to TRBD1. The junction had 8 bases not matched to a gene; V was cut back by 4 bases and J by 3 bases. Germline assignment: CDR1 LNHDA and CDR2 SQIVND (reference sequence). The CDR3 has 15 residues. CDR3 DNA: TGTGCCAGTAGTACCTCAGGGGGCATCGACTACGAGCAGTACTTC. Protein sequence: CASSTSGGIDYEQYF.

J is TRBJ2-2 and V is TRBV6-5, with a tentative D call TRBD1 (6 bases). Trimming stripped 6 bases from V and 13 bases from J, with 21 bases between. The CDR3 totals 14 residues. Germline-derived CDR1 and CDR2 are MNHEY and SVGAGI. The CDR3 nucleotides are TGTGCCAGCAGCCGGGACACCCAAAGAGTGGGGCTGTTTTTT. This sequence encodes CASSRDTQRVGLFF.

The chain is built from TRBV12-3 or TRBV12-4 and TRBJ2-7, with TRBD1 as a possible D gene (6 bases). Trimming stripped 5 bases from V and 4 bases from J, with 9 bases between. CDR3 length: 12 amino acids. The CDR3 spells CASSQQGYEQYF. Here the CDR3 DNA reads TGTGCCAGCAGTCAACAGGGTTACGAGCAGTACTTC.

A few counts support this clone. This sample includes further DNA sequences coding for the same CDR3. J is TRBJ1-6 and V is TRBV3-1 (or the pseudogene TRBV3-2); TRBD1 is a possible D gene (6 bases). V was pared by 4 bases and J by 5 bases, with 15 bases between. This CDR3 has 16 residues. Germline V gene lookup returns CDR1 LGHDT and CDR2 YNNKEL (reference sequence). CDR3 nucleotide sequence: TGTGCCAGCAGCCGCCTACAGGGTAGAAATAATTCACCCCTCCACTTT. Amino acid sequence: CASSRLQGRNNSPLHF.

The CDR3 nucleotides are TGTGCCAGCAGCGCAGGGGGCGGATTGTATGGCTACACCTTC. The encoded protein is CASSAGGGLYGYTF. This sequence joins TRBV28 and TRBJ1-2; 8 bases align to TRBD1. From germline, CDR1 is MDHEN and CDR2 SYDVKM. V shed 6 bases and J 5 bases; nucleotides not matched to a gene: 8. This CDR3 region has 14 residues.

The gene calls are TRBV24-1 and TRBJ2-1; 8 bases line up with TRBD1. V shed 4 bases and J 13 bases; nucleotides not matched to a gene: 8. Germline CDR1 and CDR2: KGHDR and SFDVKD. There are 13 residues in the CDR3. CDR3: CATSDMTGTGQFF. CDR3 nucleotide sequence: TGTGCCACCAGTGACATGACCGGGACAGGCCAGTTCTTC.

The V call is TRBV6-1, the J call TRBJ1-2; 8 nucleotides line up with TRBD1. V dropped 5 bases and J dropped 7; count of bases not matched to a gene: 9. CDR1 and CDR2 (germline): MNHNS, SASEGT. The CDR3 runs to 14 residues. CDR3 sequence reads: CASSYSTGEGGYTF. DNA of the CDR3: TGTGCCAGCAGTTATTCGACAGGGGAAGGTGGCTACACCTTC.